Listed below are T cell receptor beta chains from one sample, sequenced in a study of monozygotic twins with inflammatory bowel disease. TCRdb re-called the 5' RACE reads and gives one entry per CDR3 protein, without DNA. This sample carries approximately 120,000 distinct CDR3 sequences, with under 15% going to the ten biggest clones. The sequencing input was blood. The source of these receptors is a human donor with ulcerative colitis or Crohn's disease, or a healthy co-twin of an affected twin (not recorded which). CDR3s include the opening cysteine and the closing phenylalanine or tryptophan. The listing skips clone size in some rows; elsewhere it reads once, few, many or a size class.

CDR3aa | v_gene | abundance | j_gene
CASSPASSTDTQYF | TRBV7-2 | NA | TRBJ2-3
CSARDLGTSGYNEQFF | TRBV20-1 | NA | TRBJ2-1
CASSLYAGRGTDTQYF | TRBV5-4 | NA | TRBJ2-3
CASSLAGVGNEQFF | TRBV7-3 | NA | TRBJ2-1
CASSEDNSGANVLTF | TRBV6-1 | medium-sized | TRBJ2-6
CASSPEPSGQYNEQFF | TRBV7-6 | NA | TRBJ2-1
CSARVKRGLRTGELFF | TRBV20-1 | NA | TRBJ2-2
CASSPTASKNIQYF | TRBV5-1 | NA | TRBJ2-4
CASSSPGSLNTEAFF | TRBV7-9 | NA | TRBJ1-1
CASSWGTGLEGNQPQHF | TRBV19 | NA | TRBJ1-5
CASSAPPGQGSGEQYF | TRBV9 | NA | TRBJ2-7
CASSLLGGDLYEQYF | TRBV28 | large | TRBJ2-7
CSAGQGTDTQYF | TRBV20-1 | NA | TRBJ2-3
CASFPSTGKDYEQYF | TRBV5-4 | NA | TRBJ2-7
CASSLAWLAGGGTQYF | TRBV7-2 | NA | TRBJ2-5
CATSSVRSYEQYF | TRBV15 | NA | TRBJ2-7
CASSYSGTGMYQETQYF | TRBV6-5 | NA | TRBJ2-5
CASRAYFIGTQYF | TRBV3-1 | NA | TRBJ2-3
CASGAVNTGELFF | TRBV12-3/TRBV12-4 | NA | TRBJ2-2
CSVRPGLANNEQFF | TRBV29-1 | NA | TRBJ2-1
CSAREGAQYNEQFF | TRBV20-1 | NA | TRBJ2-1
CASSWWRGNTEAFF | TRBV27 | NA | TRBJ1-1
CASSLRGTGANVLTF | TRBV7-9 | NA | TRBJ2-6
CASSPGRGGNTIYF | TRBV5-1 | NA | TRBJ1-3
CASSFARGDDTQYF | TRBV12-3/TRBV12-4 | NA | TRBJ2-3
CSARVGGFGNQPQHF | TRBV20-1 | NA | TRBJ1-5
CASSPGLAGDRDTQYF | TRBV12-3/TRBV12-4 | NA | TRBJ2-3
CASSPQGSDEQIF | TRBV18 | NA | TRBJ2-1
CASSQDRFGQGRTSGELFF | TRBV3-1 | NA | TRBJ2-2